This is a list of T cell receptor beta chains from one sample in a study of blood T cells in healthy people across ages. MiXCR, run by TCRdb on the 5' RACE reads, gives a single entry per CDR3 protein. The top ten clones hold approximately 2% of a sample with about 1.8 million distinct CDR3 sequences, around half of them seen once. The sample taken for sequencing was blood. The receptors were gathered from a middle-aged woman in good health. The CDR3 runs from the conserved cysteine through the conserved F or W. D genes are given only for firm matches. Clone size, where shown, is once, few, many, or a class for clones that have expanded.

clone_size	v_call	d_call	cdr3_length	j_call	cdr3_aa	cdr3_nt
few	TRBV20-1	.	20	TRBJ2-6	CSAALKQGQMRNSGANVLTF	TGCAGTGCCGCCTTGAAACAGGGCCAAATGCGAAACTCTGGGGCCAACGTCCTGACTTTC
.	TRBV12-3/TRBV12-4	TRBD2	16	TRBJ2-1	CASSLGGGASFDEQFF	TGTGCCAGCAGTTTAGGCGGGGGGGCCTCGTTCGATGAGCAGTTCTTC
.	TRBV20-1	.	11	TRBJ2-1	CSAALWGEQFF	TGCAGTGCTGCCTTATGGGGTGAGCAGTTCTTC
.	TRBV15	.	15	TRBJ2-7	CATSREQASSYEQYF	TGTGCCACCAGCAGAGAACAGGCCAGCTCCTACGAGCAGTACTTC
.	TRBV29-1	.	13	TRBJ2-7	CSVGAQEPYEQYF	TGCAGCGTTGGGGCCCAGGAGCCCTACGAGCAGTACTTC
.	TRBV4-1	.	17	TRBJ2-7	CAGSQDLGRSLVGDQYF	TGCGCCGGCAGCCAAGATCTCGGCAGATCATTGGTCGGGGACCAGTACTTC
.	TRBV7-2	.	15	TRBJ2-1	CASSSRLVSFNEQFF	TGTGCCAGCAGCTCGCGGTTGGTCAGCTTTAATGAGCAGTTCTTC
once	TRBV27	TRBD1	15	TRBJ1-1	CASSGRTGEGTEAFF	TGTGCCAGCAGTGGGCGGACAGGGGAGGGCACTGAAGCTTTCTTT
few	TRBV6-5	.	14	TRBJ2-6	CASSHQSGANVLTF	TGTGCCAGCAGCCACCAATCTGGGGCCAACGTCCTGACTTTC
once	TRBV3-1	.	15	TRBJ2-1	CACSQVPESYNEQFF	TGTGCCTGCAGCCAAGTTCCGGAATCCTACAATGAGCAGTTCTTC
.	TRBV18	TRBD2	16	TRBJ2-5	CASSPSTSGGNNEQYF	TGTGCCAGCTCACCCTCGACTAGCGGGGGTAACAATGAGCAGTACTTC
.	TRBV3-1	.	13	TRBJ1-6	CASSQDANSPLHF	TGTGCCAGCAGCCAAGATGCGAATTCACCCCTCCACTTT
.	TRBV28	.	16	TRBJ2-4	CASSLRDRIAKNIQYF	TGTGCCAGCAGTCTAAGAGACAGGATAGCCAAAAACATTCAGTACTTC
few	TRBV24-1	TRBD1	16	TRBJ2-5	CATSDLPQAGGETQYF	TGTGCCACCAGTGATTTGCCGCAGGCAGGGGGAGAGACCCAGTACTTC
.	TRBV15	.	15	TRBJ1-2	CATSRDRQLSYGYTF	TGTGCCACCAGCAGAGATCGGCAGTTGAGCTATGGCTACACCTTC
few	TRBV28	TRBD2	14	TRBJ2-7	CASTEGYGGGAQYF	TGTGCCAGCACGGAGGGGTATGGCGGGGGTGCCCAGTACTTC
.	TRBV28	TRBD1	15	TRBJ1-4	CASSSRQGINEKLFF	TGTGCCAGCAGCTCTCGACAGGGGATAAATGAAAAACTGTTTTTT
.	TRBV6-2/TRBV6-3	TRBD1	15	TRBJ2-1	CASSRTGAGYNEQFF	TGTGCCAGCAGTCGGACAGGGGCGGGCTACAATGAGCAGTTCTTC
.	TRBV6-5	.	15	TRBJ2-1	CASSPDRSRYNEQFF	TGTGCCAGCAGTCCGGACAGATCTAGATACAATGAGCAGTTCTTC
.	TRBV29-1	.	12	TRBJ1-4	CSVDWNSEKLFF	TGCAGCGTTGACTGGAACTCTGAAAAACTGTTTTTT
few	TRBV15	.	14	TRBJ2-5	CATSRVSRGETQYF	TGTGCCACCAGCAGAGTATCCAGGGGTGAGACCCAGTACTTC
.	TRBV27	.	15	TRBJ2-5	CASSFSPQHQETQYF	TGTGCCAGCAGTTTTTCCCCGCAGCACCAAGAGACCCAGTACTTC
.	TRBV5-6	TRBD1	20	TRBJ2-7	CASSSLLDVSWTGLTYEQYF	TGTGCCAGCAGCTCGCTATTGGACGTTTCCTGGACAGGACTGACCTACGAGCAGTACTTC
.	TRBV29-1	.	13	TRBJ2-5	CSVGVEIAETQYF	TGCAGCGTCGGTGTGGAGATCGCCGAGACCCAGTACTTC
many	TRBV29-1	.	12	TRBJ2-7	CSAGPETYEQYF	TGCAGCGCGGGACCTGAGACCTACGAGCAGTACTTC
.	TRBV20-1	TRBD2	15	TRBJ2-5	CSAAPAGGLQETQYF	TGCAGTGCTGCGCCAGCGGGGGGGCTCCAAGAGACCCAGTACTTC
.	TRBV2	.	14	TRBJ2-7	CATRLRGYSYGQYF	TGTGCCACCAGACTTCGGGGGTACTCCTACGGGCAGTACTTC
.	TRBV19	TRBD1	15	TRBJ2-3	CASSTWDRVRDTQYF	TGTGCCAGTAGTACCTGGGACAGGGTTAGAGATACGCAGTATTTT
few	TRBV6-5	.	14	TRBJ2-7	CASRTKPTGYEQYF	TGTGCCAGCAGGACTAAACCTACAGGGTACGAGCAGTACTTC
.	TRBV27	TRBD2	21	TRBJ2-3	CASSFRRPNSGGASLQDTQYF	TGTGCCAGCAGTTTTCGGAGACCTAATAGCGGGGGGGCCAGTCTTCAAGATACGCAGTATTTT
few	TRBV21-1	.	12	TRBJ2-7	CASSKEFYEQYF	TGTGCCAGCAGCAAAGAGTTCTACGAGCAGTACTTC
few	TRBV4-3	.	15	TRBJ2-3	CASSQDFVTGFTQYF	TGCGCCAGCAGCCAAGATTTTGTGACAGGATTTACGCAGTATTTT
few	TRBV24-1	TRBD1	15	TRBJ2-7	CATSDGGTGGYEQYF	TGTGCCACCAGTGACGGCGGGACAGGGGGCTACGAGCAGTACTTC
few	TRBV7-2	.	12	TRBJ2-4	CASSPLGPPGYF	TGTGCCAGCAGTCCGTTGGGCCCCCCGGGGTACTTC
.	TRBV6-6	.	13	TRBJ2-7	CASGYQSLYEQYF	TGTGCCAGCGGTTACCAGAGCTTGTACGAGCAGTACTTC
few	TRBV28	TRBD1	16	TRBJ2-3	CASSATPGQGQDTQYF	TGTGCCAGCAGTGCCACACCGGGACAGGGACAGGATACGCAGTATTTT
.	TRBV6-2/TRBV6-3	.	13	TRBJ2-1	CASSYRSGYEQFF	TGTGCCAGCAGTTACCGTTCGGGGTATGAGCAGTTCTTC
.	TRBV20-1	.	11	TRBJ2-7	CSVLQAYEQYF	TGCAGTGTTCTGCAGGCCTACGAGCAGTACTTC
.	TRBV29-1	TRBD1	14	TRBJ1-5	CSVGDRDPQQPQHF	TGCAGCGTCGGGGACAGGGATCCCCAACAGCCCCAGCATTTT
.	TRBV6-2/TRBV6-3	.	14	TRBJ2-3	CASRGLKSTDTQYF	TGTGCCAGCAGAGGACTAAAAAGCACAGATACGCAGTATTTT
.	TRBV15	TRBD2	18	TRBJ2-1	CATSRGSLAASSYNEQFF	TGTGCCACCAGCAGAGGTTCTCTAGCGGCGAGCTCCTACAATGAGCAGTTCTTC
.	TRBV27	TRBD1	15	TRBJ2-5	CASSFRDRGTETQYF	TGTGCCAGCAGTTTTAGGGACAGGGGGACAGAGACCCAGTACTTC
once	TRBV20-1	.	12	TRBJ1-6	CSVRQPNSPLHF	TGCAGTGTCAGACAGCCAAATTCACCCCTCCACTTT
.	TRBV29-1	TRBD1	13	TRBJ1-2	CSVEEYRGDGYTF	TGCAGCGTTGAAGAGTACAGGGGGGATGGCTACACCTTC
.	TRBV7-9	TRBD1	13	TRBJ1-2	CASSVEGQRGYTF	TGTGCCAGCAGCGTAGAGGGACAGAGGGGCTACACCTTC
.	TRBV5-1	.	13	TRBJ2-7	CASSYQGRSEQYF	TGCGCCAGCAGCTACCAGGGTAGGTCCGAGCAGTACTTC
.	TRBV5-1	TRBD1	15	TRBJ1-6	CASSLQGGINSPLHF	TGCGCCAGCAGCTTACAGGGGGGAATTAATTCACCCCTCCACTTT
.	TRBV20-1	TRBD2	12	TRBJ2-3	CSVLAGGDTQYF	TGCAGTGTTTTAGCGGGGGGCGATACGCAGTATTTT
.	TRBV6-5	.	17	TRBJ2-3	CASSYSTSAGMVDTQYF	TGTGCCAGCAGTTACTCGACGTCGGCAGGAATGGTAGATACGCAGTATTTT
many	TRBV20-1	TRBD1	18	TRBJ2-5	CSARDQLSLGTEQETQYF	TGCAGTGCTAGAGATCAGTTGAGTCTGGGGACAGAACAAGAGACCCAGTACTTC
.	TRBV7-2	TRBD2	17	TRBJ2-5	CTGRSGTSRGRKETQYF	TGTACCGGCAGGTCCGGGACTAGTAGGGGGAGAAAAGAGACCCAGTACTTC
.	TRBV24-1	.	13	TRBJ1-2	CATSNFRGRGYTF	TGTGCCACCAGTAATTTCCGAGGACGTGGCTACACCTTC
few	TRBV6-5	.	12	TRBJ2-1	CASSHGRDEQFF	TGTGCCAGCAGTCACGGACGGGATGAGCAGTTCTTC
.	TRBV7-2	.	15	TRBJ1-1	CASSLDGRVSTEAFF	TGTGCCAGCAGCTTAGATGGCAGGGTGAGCACTGAAGCTTTCTTT
.	TRBV9	.	17	TRBJ1-4	CASSAGAGLATNEKLFF	TGTGCCAGCAGCGCAGGGGCAGGACTTGCAACTAATGAAAAACTGTTTTTT
.	TRBV7-2	.	11	TRBJ2-7	CAGAAAYEQYF	TGTGCCGGCGCAGCCGCCTACGAGCAGTACTTC
.	TRBV9	.	14	TRBJ1-1	CASSSAPRDTEAFF	TGTGCCAGCAGTTCGGCCCCTCGCGACACTGAAGCTTTCTTT
few	TRBV20-1	TRBD1	15	TRBJ2-5	CSANLGQGVGETQYF	TGCAGTGCCAACCTGGGACAGGGGGTCGGAGAGACCCAGTACTTC